These 24 T cell receptor beta chains were all obtained from the same sample, sequenced in a study of CD8 T cells in ankylosing spondylitis. Notes on the study in general: Seemingly characteristic of ankylosing spondylitis blood was a TCR beta motif consisting of eight highly homologous variants.

TCRdb re-analysed the 5' RACE reads in MiXCR, keeping a single row per CDR3 protein. The table records 800,000 to 900,000 distinct CDR3 sequences, approximately 12% of them present only once. Their antigens remain unidentified. Sequencing was performed on blood, either unsorted or a sorted T cell fraction (not recorded which). The origin of the receptors is a male donor with ankylosing spondylitis.

The chain has TRBV28 and TRBJ2-1; no clear D gene. V was trimmed by 2 bases and J by 4 bases, leaving 9 bases between them. Looked up from germline, CDR1 is MDHEN and CDR2 is SYDVKM. The CDR3 totals 14 residues. The CDR3 nucleotides read TGTGCCAGCAGTTTACAACTCCTTTACAATGAGCAGTTCTTC. Its protein is CASSLQLLYNEQFF.

The rearrangement joins TRBV11-2 to TRBJ2-1, with D hard to call. CDR1 SGHAT and CDR2 FQNNGV come from the germline V gene. This CDR3 has 10 amino acids. Trimming cost V 4 bases and J 6 bases, with 1 base left between them. CDR3 DNA sequence: TGTGCCAGCAGCTCCAATGAGCAGTTCTTC. This gives the protein CASSSNEQFF. The full variable domain, rest sourced from reference TRBV11-2 and TRBJ2-1, is EAGVAQSPRYKIIEKRQSVAFWCNPISGHATLYWYQQILGQGPKLLIQFQNNGVVDDSQLPKDRFSAERLKGVDSTLKIQPAKLEDSAVYLCASSSNEQFFGPGTRLTVL.

The chain joins TRBV6-1 to TRBJ2-7, with 8 positions matching TRBD2. Per the germline V gene, CDR1 is MNHNS and CDR2 is SASEGT. CDR3 length: 15 residues. J gave up 3 bases and V 6 bases, and 10 bases lay outside the gene matches. CDR3 loop: CASRPPRSGSYEQYF. The CDR3 bases are TGTGCCAGCAGACCCCCTCGAAGCGGGAGCTACGAGCAGTACTTC.

This clonotype was recorded a few times. The chain is built from TRBV20-1 and TRBJ2-3; tentatively, D is TRBD1 or TRBD2 (5 bases each). V lost 0 bases to trimming and J lost 1 base, with 14 bases between them. This CDR3 has 16 amino acids. The germline CDR1 and CDR2 sequences are DFQATT and SNEGSKA (reference sequence). The CDR3: CSARDSGAWGTDTQYF. DNA for the CDR3: TGCAGTGCTAGAGATTCCGGGGCGTGGGGCACAGATACGCAGTATTTT.

CDR3 residues: CASSLVIQGTYTEAFF. For the CDR3, the DNA is TGTGCCAGCAGTCTGGTTATACAGGGGACGTACACTGAAGCTTTCTTT. This chain uses TRBV28 with TRBJ1-1, with TRBD1 identical over 7 bases. V lost 5 bases, J lost 3 bases, and 12 bases stayed unmatched. Germline values: CDR1 MDHEN, CDR2 SYDVKM. The CDR3 sequence is 16 residues long.

Points on this clonotype: A junction end diverges from the germline sequence, so it may reflect a read error. The gene calls are TRBV13 and TRBJ2-4; tentative D call: TRBD1 (6 bases). The CDR3 spans 14 residues. Germline assignment: CDR1 PRHDT and CDR2 FYEKMQ (reference sequence). Here the CDR3 DNA reads TGTGCCATCAGCCGTGGGGGCCTCTGCAACATTCAGTACTTC. The encoded protein is CAISRGGLCNIQYF. The full variable domain, with the rest looked up from reference TRBV13 and TRBJ2-4, is AAGVIQSPRHLIKEKRETATLKCYPIPRHDTVYWYQQGPGQDPQFLISFYEKMQSDKGSIPDRFSAQQFSDYHSELNMSSLELGDSALYFCAISRGGLCNIQYFGAGTRLSVL.

This clonotype has just a few counts. The genes are TRBV5-6 and TRBJ1-1, with 7 bases identical to TRBD1. CDR1 is SGHDT, CDR2 YYEEEE, per germline. The trim removed 6 bases at V and 8 bases at J, leaving 4 bases unmatched. This CDR3 contains 11 residues. Here the CDR3 DNA reads TGTGCCAGCACCATACAGGGGGAAGCTTTCTTT. It translates to CASTIQGEAFF.

At least ten counts were recorded for this clonotype. The rearrangement joins TRBV29-1 to TRBJ2-3, with D possibly matching TRBD1 (5 bases). Germline CDR1 and CDR2: SQVTM and ANQGSEA. The CDR3 length is 13 residues. The V end was cut by 4 bases, the J end by 2 bases, with 10 bases between. For the CDR3, the DNA is TGCAGCGTTGCCAGGGAATTCACAGATACGCAGTATTTT. Protein: CSVAREFTDTQYF.

The CDR3, as DNA: TGCGCCAGCAGCCAGAGGGGGGAGGTTAGAGAGACCCAGTACTTC. The encoded protein is CASSQRGEVRETQYF. This chain joins TRBV4-3 and TRBJ2-5, with D tentatively TRBD1 or TRBD2 (6 bases each). CDR1 and CDR2 from the germline V gene are LGHNA and YSLEER. The CDR3 covers 15 residues. The V and J ends lost 3 bases and 4 bases respectively, with 15 bases between them.

This clonotype was counted many times. The CDR3 loop reads CASSLLPFTGSSYEQYF. The CDR3 coding sequence is TGTGCCAGCAGCTTGCTTCCTTTCACGGGGTCCTCCTACGAGCAGTACTTC. This chain joins TRBV5-6 and TRBJ2-7; D may be TRBD2 (5 bases). The CDR3 runs 17 residues. Germline CDR1 SGHDT, CDR2 YYEEEE. With 1 base removed from V and 0 bases from J, the gap between germline ends came to 17 bases.

There are a few counts of this clonotype. The V call is TRBV7-2, the J call TRBJ2-4, with D maybe TRBD1 (6 bases). CDR1 and CDR2 from the germline V gene are SGHTA and FQGNSA. CDR3 length equals 16 residues. Deletions cut 5 bases from V and 5 bases from J, with 19 bases between. The CDR3 nucleotides read TGTGCCAGCAGCCTTCGCCGGGACAACCGGGAAAACATTCAGTACTTC. This gives the protein CASSLRRDNRENIQYF.

The genes are TRBV9 and TRBJ2-1; D unclear. With 4 bases removed from V and 5 bases from J, the gap between germline ends came to 22 bases. The CDR3 is 17 amino acids. Looked up from germline, CDR1 is SGDLS and CDR2 is YYNGEE. The CDR3, as DNA: TGTGCCAGCAGCCCACGCCTCAGCTTCGGCATGAACAATGAGCAGTTCTTC. It specifies CASSPRLSFGMNNEQFF.

V is TRBV6-5 and J is TRBJ1-2; TRBD1 agrees at 9 bases. The junction had 18 bases not matched to a gene; V was cut back by 3 bases and J by 7 bases. CDR3 length: 18 residues. Germline-derived CDR1 and CDR2 are MNHEY and SVGAGI. The CDR3 sequence is CASSYSTGQGRHGGGYTF. The CDR3, as DNA: TGTGCCAGCAGTTATTCCACGGGACAGGGTCGCCACGGCGGTGGCTACACCTTC.

This clonotype has only a few counts. This chain uses TRBV20-1 with TRBJ1-6; D not resolved. Per the germline V gene, CDR1 is DFQATT and CDR2 is SNEGSKA (reference sequence). V was trimmed by 5 bases and J by 6 bases, leaving 11 bases between them. The CDR3 loop spans 13 amino acids. Here the CDR3 DNA reads TGCAGTGCTTGGGGATCAGCTAATTCACCCCTCCACTTT. Translated, it gives CSAWGSANSPLHF.

This clonotype has just a few counts. The chain joins TRBV24-1 to TRBJ2-1; D is unclear. Germline-derived CDR1 and CDR2 are KGHDR and SFDVKD. V was pared by 0 bases and J by 8 bases, with 16 bases between. The length of the CDR3 is 16 residues. The CDR3 reads CATSDLKGGILDEQFF. The CDR3 coding sequence is TGTGCCACCAGTGATTTGAAGGGTGGGATACTCGATGAGCAGTTCTTC.

The V gene is TRBV7-8, the J gene TRBJ1-1; 7 positions match TRBD1. Germline CDR1 reads SGHVS; CDR2 reads FQNEAQ. After removal of 7 bases from V and 6 bases from J, the junction contained 8 bases not matched to a gene. The CDR3 has 13 amino acids. The CDR3 DNA reads as TGTGCCAGCAAGCCACAGGGGAGCGCTGAAGCTTTCTTT. This codes for CASKPQGSAEAFF.

This clonotype has at least ten counts. V is TRBV18 and J is TRBJ2-1; TRBD2 agrees at 11 bases. V lost 3 bases and J lost 7; bases outside the gene matches: 5. The germline gives CDR1 KGHSH, CDR2 LQKENI. The CDR3 is made up of 15 amino acids. The CDR3 loop reads CASSPSLAGDNEQFF. The DNA for the CDR3 is TGTGCCAGCTCACCTTCACTAGCGGGAGATAATGAGCAGTTCTTC.

This clonotype was seen repeatedly, ten times or more. V usage is TRBV7-9 and J usage is TRBJ1-6; unclear D gene. The germline CDR1 and CDR2 sequences are SEHNR and FQNEAQ (reference sequence). The CDR3 sequence is 12 residues long. V was clipped by 0 bases and J by 10 bases, with 4 bases between them. The CDR3 DNA reads TGTGCCAGCAGCTTAGCTTACTCACCCCTCCACTTT. Protein: CASSLAYSPLHF. The full variable domain, its missing parts supplied by reference TRBV7-9 and TRBJ1-6, is DTGVSQNPRHKITKRGQNVTFRCDPISEHNRLYWYRQTLGQGPEFLTYFQNEAQLEKSRLLSDRFSAERPKGSFSTLEIQRTEQGDSAMYLCASSLAYSPLHFGNGTRLTVT.

Only a few counts were recorded for this clonotype. The V and J genes are TRBV7-2 and TRBJ1-1; 7 positions match TRBD1. CDR3 size: 13 residues. Trimming cost V 5 bases and J 9 bases; bases outside gene matches: 9. Germline lookup yields CDR1 SGHTA and CDR2 FQGNSA. CDR3 amino acids: CASSLPGTAKAFF. CDR3 nucleotides: TGTGCCAGCAGCCTCCCCGGGACAGCGAAAGCTTTCTTT.

V usage is TRBV20-1 and J usage is TRBJ1-2; 8 bases agree with TRBD1. Germline CDR1 and CDR2: DFQATT and SNEGSKA (reference sequence). This CDR3 region has 14 residues. The trim removed 6 bases at V and 6 bases at J, leaving 12 bases unmatched. The chain's CDR3 is CSAQTRDRYHGYTF. DNA for the CDR3: TGCAGTGCCCAGACCCGGGACAGGTACCATGGCTACACCTTC.

The chain employs TRBV24-1 and TRBJ2-1; D uncertain. The CDR3 spans 12 residues. The V gene's germline CDR1 is KGHDR and CDR2 SFDVKD. V lost 1 base and J 10 bases, leaving 7 bases between the germline ends. This CDR3 is CATSDFSPEQFF. The CDR3 DNA follows: TGTGCCACCAGTGATTTTAGCCCAGAGCAGTTCTTC.

The chain has TRBV5-1 and TRBJ2-7, with D perhaps matching TRBD2 (6 bases). The length of the CDR3 is 14 residues. V was pared by 4 bases and J by 1 base, with 12 bases between. Germline V gene data show CDR1 as SGHRS and CDR2 as YFSETQ. CDR3 nucleotide sequence: TGCGCCAGCAGCACAACTGCGGGATCCTACGAGCAGTACTTC. This gives the protein CASSTTAGSYEQYF.

This clonotype was seen a few times. This chain uses TRBV15 with TRBJ1-2, with TRBD1 identical over 11 bases. Trimming cost V 1 base and J 3 bases; bases outside gene matches: 7. The CDR3 runs to 17 residues. The germline gives CDR1 LNHNV, CDR2 YYDKDF (reference sequence). The CDR3 nucleotides are TGTGCCACCAGCAGAGGCCCCGGGACAGGGGGAGACTATGGCTACACCTTC. Protein: CATSRGPGTGGDYGYTF. Using reference TRBV15 and TRBJ1-2 for the parts outside the CDR3, the full variable domain is DAMVIQNPRYQVTQFGKPVTLSCSQTLNHNVMYWYQQKSSQAPKLLFHYYDKDFNNEADTPDNFQSRRPNTSFCFLDIRSPGLGDTAMYLCATSRGPGTGGDYGYTFGSGTRLTVV.

V usage is TRBV20-1 and J usage is TRBJ2-1; 15 bases match TRBD2. Trimming took 0 bases from V and 0 from J; bases not matched to a gene: 6. This CDR3 region has 19 residues. CDR1 DFQATT and CDR2 SNEGSKA come from the germline V gene (reference sequence). CDR3 nucleotides: TGCAGTGCTAGAGATCGGACTAGCGGGAGGGCCGCCTCCTACAATGAGCAGTTCTTC. Translating gives CSARDRTSGRAASYNEQFF.